The following is a T cell receptor (beta chain) sequence with its context. Its target is unknown. Germline V lookup: CDR1 MNHEY, CDR2 SMNVEV (reference sequence). This CDR3 has 15 residues. With 1 base removed from V and 3 bases from J, the gap between germline ends came to 10 bases. The data are from a study of cytomegalovirus exposure and HLA in healthy donors. Study-wide results and limits: CMV serostatus alone was available as immune exposure information. The HLA-A and HLA-B alleles of most subjects were reportedly predicted accurately from TCR beta sequences. HLA alleles were associated with some 16,000 TCR beta sequences in a later analysis at 0.05 false discovery rate. Roughly uniform sequencing depth across donors was assumed, possibly incorrectly.

Primers included in the PCR were 60 Vbeta and 13 Jbeta primers. Repertoires were generated with immunoSEQ multiplex PCR, while TCRdb's copy carries only in-frame clones and drops some. The table records some 170,000 clones, about 80% of them present only once. The V call is TRBV27, the J call TRBJ1-5; perhaps TRBD1 as D (6 bases). The receptor was derived from a man in his forties in good health and CMV-seronegative. Sequenced input: PBMCs. The CDR3 nucleotides are TGTGCCAGCAGTTTATTATACAGGGACAATCAGCCCCAGCATTTT. This codes for CASSLLYRDNQPQHF.